A single sample gave rise to the 5 T cell receptor beta chains below, sequenced in a study of OX40 agonist ivuxolimab in advanced cancers. Only in-frame clones appear in the TCRdb table, and some are missing; sequencing was by immunoSEQ multiplex PCR. The table lists around 30,000 clones, around 90% of them singletons, with about 53% in the top ten. The sample in question was CD4+ or CD8+ T cells sorted from blood, obtained in a trial of the OX40 agonist ivuxolimab. The receptors stem from an adult with an advanced solid tumor such as melanoma, head and neck, liver or kidney cancer.

The chain has TRBV2 and TRBJ2-7; unclear D gene. The CDR3 runs to 15 residues. The V end lost 4 bases, the J end lost 3 bases, and 16 bases lay between the germline ends. Germline V lookup: CDR1 SNHLY, CDR2 FYNNEI. In DNA form, the CDR3 reads TGTGCCAGCAGTGCGGGCCCGGAGCCCGTCTACGAGCAGTACTTC. Protein: CASSAGPEPVYEQYF.

This clone has just a few counts. The rearrangement joins TRBV4-1 to TRBJ2-5, with D maybe TRBD1 (6 bases). Germline CDR1 is MGHRA and CDR2 is YSYEKL. The V and J ends lost 0 bases and 5 bases respectively, with 13 bases between them. The CDR3 is made up of 15 amino acids. The CDR3 sequence: CASSQDQYRVETQYF. The CDR3, as DNA: TGCGCCAGCAGCCAAGATCAGTACAGGGTGGAGACCCAGTACTTC.

The chain carries TRBV6-6 and TRBJ2-2; possibly TRBD1 for D (5 bases). The CDR3 is made up of 14 amino acids. Germline-derived CDR1 and CDR2 are MNHNY and SVGAGI (reference sequence). V was shortened by 7 bases and J by 7 bases, with 16 bases between the two germline ends. CDR3 coding DNA: TGTGCCAGCAATAGCTGGGCAGGGTACGGGGAGCTGTTTTTT. It yields the protein CASNSWAGYGELFF.

The chain links TRBV9 to TRBJ2-5; 8 nucleotides match TRBD1. The germline V gene has CDR1 SGDLS and CDR2 YYNGEE. The CDR3 consists of 16 residues. Trimming took 5 bases from V and 5 from J; bases not matched to a gene: 14. The CDR3 protein is CASSKAQAGGHETQYF. In DNA form, the CDR3 reads TGTGCCAGCAGTAAGGCGCAGGCAGGGGGCCATGAGACCCAGTACTTC.

V is TRBV19 and J is TRBJ2-4; 9 bases match TRBD1. From germline, CDR1 is LNHDA and CDR2 SQIVND (reference sequence). CDR3 length: 13 amino acids. V was clipped by 7 bases and J by 7 bases; unmatched bases: 5. The CDR3 DNA reads as TGTGCCAGTAAGGACAGGGGAGGCAACATTCAGTACTTC. As protein: CASKDRGGNIQYF. Drawing the rest from reference TRBV19 and TRBJ2-4, the complete variable domain is DGGITQSPKYLFRKEGQNVTLSCEQNLNHDAMYWYRQDPGQGLRLIYYSQIVNDFQKGDIAEGYSVSREKKESFPLTVTSAQKNPTAFYLCASKDRGGNIQYFGAGTRLSVL.